This T cell receptor beta chain stems from a study of CD8+CD57+ T cells in acquired aplastic anemia. Study overall: Sorted CD4+ and CD8+ cells yielded DNA averaging approximately 3 ug.

The CDR3 totals 16 residues. V lost 3 bases and J 1 base, leaving 15 bases between the germline ends. The germline gives CDR1 SNHLY, CDR2 FYNNEI. Patients sequenced had flow cytometry evidence of CD8+CD57+ cell expansion. Findings and caveats of the study: Patients and controls turned out to have approximately 29 CD8+ CDR3 sequences in common.

Genomic DNA constituted the template upon which TCR beta VDJ and CDR3 profiling was performed. TCRdb re-called the reads with MiXCR, one entry per CDR3 protein. The sample yields roughly 290,000 distinct CDR3 sequences, approximately 58% seen once. For this clonotype: The target antigen is unknown.

Sequencing input: sorted CD4+, CD8+, or CD8+CD57+ T cells (not recorded which) from PBMCs. The clonotype was recovered from a human donor with aplastic anemia. This chain joins TRBV2 and TRBJ2-5, with D perhaps TRBD1 or TRBD2 (5 bases each). The CDR3 reads CASSEGLAGIQETQYF. CDR3 nucleotide sequence: TGTGCCAGCAGTGAGGGGCTAGCTGGGATCCAAGAGACCCAGTACTTC.